This TCR beta chain was recorded in a study of blood T cells in healthy people across ages. As to this clonotype: The antigen is undetermined.

Whole-study findings and limits: With unsorted PBMCs, a conclusive comparison of naive versus antigen-experienced cells was not possible.

Germline V CDR1 and CDR2: MNHNY, SVGAGI (reference sequence). This CDR3 comprises 16 residues. The J segment lost 7 bases and the V segment lost 6 bases, leaving 12 bases of the junction unmatched. Next came a second PCR, run for roughly 6 to 11 cycles, which used a sample-barcoded 5' primer along with a J-beta primer mix. Sequencing of every sample gave 2.5 million or more CDR3-containing paired-end reads. TCRdb itself ran the 5' RACE reads through MiXCR, one entry per CDR3 protein. The sample lists hundreds of thousands of distinct CDR3 sequences, more than 40% occurring once. Each sample yielded at least 5.5 micrograms of PBMC total RNA.

The chain joins TRBV6-6 to TRBJ2-1, with 10 bases matching TRBD1. The sequencing sample was made of blood. The TCR comes from a man in his 60s in good health. The CDR3 bases are TGTGCCAGCAGCCTGGGGAGGGACAGGGGCCGGAATGAGCAGTTCTTC. Its translation: CASSLGRDRGRNEQFF.